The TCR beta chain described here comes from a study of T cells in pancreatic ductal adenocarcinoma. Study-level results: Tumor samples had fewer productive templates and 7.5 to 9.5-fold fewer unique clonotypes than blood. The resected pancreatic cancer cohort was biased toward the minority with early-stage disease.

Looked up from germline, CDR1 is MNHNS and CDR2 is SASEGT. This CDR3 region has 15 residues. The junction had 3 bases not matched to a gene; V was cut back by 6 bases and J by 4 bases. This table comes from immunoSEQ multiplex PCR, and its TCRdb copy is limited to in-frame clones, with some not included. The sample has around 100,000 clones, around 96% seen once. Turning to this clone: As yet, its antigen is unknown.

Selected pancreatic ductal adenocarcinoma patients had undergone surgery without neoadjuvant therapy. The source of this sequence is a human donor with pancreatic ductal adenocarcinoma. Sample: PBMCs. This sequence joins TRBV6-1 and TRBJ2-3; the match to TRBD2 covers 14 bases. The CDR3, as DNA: TGTGCCAGCAGGAGACTAGCGGGAGGGCCAGATACGCAGTATTTT. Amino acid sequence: CASRRLAGGPDTQYF.